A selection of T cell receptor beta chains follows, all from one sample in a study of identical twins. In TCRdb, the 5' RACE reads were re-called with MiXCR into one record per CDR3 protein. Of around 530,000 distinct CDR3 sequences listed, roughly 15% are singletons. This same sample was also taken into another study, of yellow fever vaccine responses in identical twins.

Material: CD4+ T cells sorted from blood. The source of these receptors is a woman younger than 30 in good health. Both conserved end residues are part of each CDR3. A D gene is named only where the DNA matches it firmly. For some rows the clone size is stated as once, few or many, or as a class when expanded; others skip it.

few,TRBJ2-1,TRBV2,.,CASNLVGANEQFF,TGTGCCAGCAACTTAGTGGGGGCAAATGAGCAGTTCTTC
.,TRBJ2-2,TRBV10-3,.,CAISGIQATDTGELFF,TGTGCCATCAGTGGGATACAGGCGACGGACACCGGGGAGCTGTTTTTT
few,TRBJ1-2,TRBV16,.,CASSQYLGSNYGYTF,TGTGCCAGCAGCCAATACCTCGGGTCTAACTATGGCTACACCTTC
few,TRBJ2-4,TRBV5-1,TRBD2,CASSLAASGGQNIQYF,TGCGCCAGCAGCTTGGCGGCTAGCGGGGGTCAAAACATTCAGTACTTC
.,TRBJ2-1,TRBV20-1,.,CSARDVNRDSGPTWSNEQFF,TGCAGTGCTAGAGATGTAAACCGGGACTCAGGTCCGACTTGGTCCAATGAGCAGTTCTTC
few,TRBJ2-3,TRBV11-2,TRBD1,CASSFPGQLRSYTDTQYF,TGTGCCAGCAGCTTTCCGGGACAGTTGAGGAGCTACACAGATACGCAGTATTTT
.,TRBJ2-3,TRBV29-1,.,CSVNRPYRAATDTQYF,TGCAGCGTCAACCGACCTTACAGGGCGGCCACAGATACGCAGTATTTT
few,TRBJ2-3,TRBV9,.,CASSAYTDTQYF,TGTGCCAGCAGCGCGTACACAGATACGCAGTATTTT
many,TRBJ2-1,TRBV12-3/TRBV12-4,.,CASSRLQGIEQFF,TGTGCCAGCAGCCGACTCCAGGGGATTGAGCAGTTCTTC
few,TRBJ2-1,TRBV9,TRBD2,CASSVTAGVYNEQFF,TGTGCCAGCAGCGTCACAGCGGGAGTCTACAATGAGCAGTTCTTC
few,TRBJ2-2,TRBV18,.,CASSPPVLRQNTGELFF,TGTGCCAGCTCACCACCGGTCCTCAGACAGAACACCGGGGAGCTGTTTTTT
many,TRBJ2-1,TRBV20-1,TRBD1,CSATLGTGGNEQFF,TGCAGTGCAACTCTCGGGACAGGGGGGAATGAGCAGTTCTTC
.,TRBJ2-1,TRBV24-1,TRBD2,CATSDGTSGGFYNEQFF,TGTGCCACCAGTGACGGGACTAGCGGGGGGTTCTACAATGAGCAGTTCTTC
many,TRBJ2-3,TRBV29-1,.,CSVVGGRRTDTQYF,TGCAGCGTTGTAGGGGGGAGGCGAACAGATACGCAGTATTTT
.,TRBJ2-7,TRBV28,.,CASSTYGDPGNYGQYF,TGTGCCAGCAGTACCTATGGGGACCCGGGGAACTACGGGCAGTACTTC
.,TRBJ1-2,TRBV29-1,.,CSVDGHGANYGYTF,TGCAGCGTGGACGGACACGGAGCTAACTATGGCTACACCTTC
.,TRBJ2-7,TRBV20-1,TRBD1,CSAPRDRGYEQYF,TGCAGTGCTCCCCGGGACAGGGGCTACGAGCAGTACTTC
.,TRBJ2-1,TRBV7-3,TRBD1,CASTSTGGPSGEQFF,TGTGCCAGCACCAGCACAGGGGGCCCTAGTGGTGAGCAGTTCTTC
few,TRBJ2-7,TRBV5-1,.,CASSQTGQREQYF,TGCGCCAGCAGCCAGACTGGACAAAGGGAGCAGTACTTC
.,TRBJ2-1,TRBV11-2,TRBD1,CASSKRQGSGNEQFF,TGTGCCAGCAGCAAAAGACAGGGTTCCGGCAATGAGCAGTTCTTC
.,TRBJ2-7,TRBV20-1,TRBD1,CSAITGGGHEQYF,TGCAGTGCCATCACAGGGGGCGGTCACGAGCAGTACTTC
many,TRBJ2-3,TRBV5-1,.,CASSLAGGTDTQYF,TGCGCCAGCAGCTTGGCAGGGGGCACAGATACGCAGTATTTT
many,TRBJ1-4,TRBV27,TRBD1,CASSLDRGIGKLFF,TGTGCCAGCAGCCTCGACAGGGGGATAGGAAAACTGTTTTTT
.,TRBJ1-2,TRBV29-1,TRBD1,CSVGGQVGGNYGYTF,TGCAGCGTTGGAGGACAGGTGGGGGGTAACTATGGCTACACCTTC
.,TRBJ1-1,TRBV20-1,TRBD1,CSARETGGSEAFF,TGCAGTGCTAGAGAGACAGGGGGTAGTGAAGCTTTCTTT
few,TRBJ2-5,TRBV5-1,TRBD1,CASSLGTGVGETQYF,TGCGCCAGCAGCCTCGGGACAGGGGTTGGAGAGACCCAGTACTTC
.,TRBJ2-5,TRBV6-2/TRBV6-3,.,CASSYRSLGETQYF,TGTGCCAGCAGTTACAGGAGTCTCGGAGAGACCCAGTACTTC
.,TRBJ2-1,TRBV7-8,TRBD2,CASSYGLAGGNEQFF,TGTGCCAGCAGCTACGGACTAGCGGGGGGCAATGAGCAGTTCTTC
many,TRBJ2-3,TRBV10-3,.,CAIRGLDTQYF,TGTGCCATCAGGGGTCTGGATACGCAGTATTTT
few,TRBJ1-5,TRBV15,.,CATKSGWDQPQHF,TGTGCCACCAAATCAGGGTGGGATCAGCCCCAGCATTTT
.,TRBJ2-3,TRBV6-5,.,CASSYSRDNPTDTQYF,TGTGCCAGCAGTTACTCACGGGACAATCCCACAGATACGCAGTATTTT
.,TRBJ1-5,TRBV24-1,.,CATSGPPSNQPQHF,TGTGCCACCAGTGGACCGCCCAGCAATCAGCCCCAGCATTTT
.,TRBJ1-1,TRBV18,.,CASSPPMGRTNTEAFF,TGTGCCAGCTCACCACCGATGGGACGCACAAACACTGAAGCTTTCTTT
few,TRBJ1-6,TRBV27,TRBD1,CASRRTGVGSPLHF,TGTGCCAGCAGACGGACAGGGGTGGGGTCACCCCTCCACTTT
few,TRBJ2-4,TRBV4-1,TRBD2,CASSQLAGAKNIQYF,TGCGCCAGCAGCCAACTAGCGGGAGCCAAAAACATTCAGTACTTC
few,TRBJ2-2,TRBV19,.,CASSTEGNTGELFF,TGTGCCAGTAGTACCGAGGGAAACACCGGGGAGCTGTTTTTT
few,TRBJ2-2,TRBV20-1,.,CSASAGAPNTGELFF,TGCAGTGCTAGCGCCGGGGCCCCGAACACCGGGGAGCTGTTTTTT
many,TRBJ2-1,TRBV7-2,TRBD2,CASSFAGIAGGIRDEQFF,TGTGCCAGCAGCTTCGCCGGAATAGCGGGAGGGATTAGGGATGAGCAGTTCTTC
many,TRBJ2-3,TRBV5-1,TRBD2,CASSFSGIPTDTQYF,TGCGCCAGCAGCTTTAGCGGGATCCCCACAGATACGCAGTATTTT
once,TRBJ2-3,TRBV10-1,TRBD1,CASSGTGGDTQYF,TGCGCCAGCAGTGGGACAGGGGGCGATACGCAGTATTTT
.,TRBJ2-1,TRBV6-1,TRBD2,CASSEAGGRAAFEQFF,TGTGCCAGCAGTGAAGCCGGCGGGAGGGCCGCGTTTGAGCAGTTCTTC